The 32 T cell receptor beta chains below were found in one sample sequenced in a study of a mutant IDH1 vaccine in newly diagnosed glioma. The time point here: week 11, during vaccination. Vaccination comprised doses that each held 300 ug of mutant IDH1 20-mer peptide, plus topical imiquimod. Clones were sequenced by immunoSEQ multiplex PCR, and TCRdb holds only the in-frame ones, with some missing. This repertoire shows 110,000 or so clones, about 90% found once; its top ten account for around 0.6%. Antigens of these TCRs are unknown. Sequencing used PBMCs, obtained from a glioma patient whose treatment included an IDH1 peptide vaccine. These receptors all stem from a woman in her forties or fifties with glioma.

This rearrangement joins TRBV19 to TRBJ1-2, with a tentative D call TRBD1 (6 bases). The germline V and J ends were trimmed by 7 bases and 3 bases, with 15 bases remaining between them. Per the germline V gene, CDR1 is LNHDA and CDR2 is SQIVND (reference sequence). CDR3 length: 14 amino acids. CDR3 amino acids: CASIPAGGYYGYTF. The CDR3 DNA sequence: TGTGCCAGTATCCCGGCGGGGGGCTACTATGGCTACACCTTC.

The chain combines TRBV7-9 with TRBJ1-3; D gene uncertain. Germline loops: CDR1 SEHNR, CDR2 FQNEAQ (reference sequence). This CDR3 is 18 amino acids long. V shed 0 bases and J shed 0 bases, with 15 bases lying between them. The CDR3 spells CASSLALRLRFSGNTIYF. CDR3 coding DNA: TGTGCCAGCAGCTTAGCGCTACGGCTCAGGTTCTCTGGAAACACCATATATTTT.

The chain couples TRBV10-2 to TRBJ2-7, with 10 bases identical to TRBD2. The CDR3 has 14 residues. V shed 8 bases, J shed 1 base, and the junction held 5 bases outside the gene matches. Germline V gene sequence: CDR1 WSHSY, CDR2 SAAADI. As DNA, the CDR3 is TGCGCCAGCCGCCTAGCGGGAGAATCCTACGAGCAGTACTTC. Translated, it gives CASRLAGESYEQYF.

This clone was seen only a few times. The chain is built from TRBV5-1 and TRBJ2-4; 12 bases are a match to TRBD1. This CDR3 has 14 amino acids. V shed 5 bases, J shed 7 bases, and the junction held 4 bases outside the gene matches. Germline V lookup: CDR1 SGHRS, CDR2 YFSETQ. The CDR3 sequence is CASRTGQGANIQYF. The CDR3 coding sequence is TGCGCCAGCAGGACGGGACAGGGGGCGAACATTCAGTACTTC.

The V call is TRBV4-1, the J call TRBJ2-3; 8 bases map to TRBD2. The CDR3 spans 16 residues. CDR1 and CDR2 from the germline V gene are MGHRA and YSYEKL. After removal of 4 bases from V and 4 bases from J, the junction contained 10 bases not matched to a gene. CDR3 coding DNA: TGCGCCAGCAGCCGATTAGGCGGGGGGAGGGCAGATACGCAGTATTTT. It yields the protein CASSRLGGGRADTQYF.

The chain employs TRBV27 and TRBJ2-5; no definite D call. CDR3 length equals 14 residues. Germline assignment: CDR1 MNHEY and CDR2 SMNVEV (reference sequence). V was cut by 0 bases and J by 6 bases, with 11 bases left in between. CDR3 nucleotide sequence: TGTGCCAGCAGTTTATCCCCCGCCCGACAGACCCAGTACTTC. This codes for CASSLSPARQTQYF.

V is TRBV28 and J is TRBJ2-7; 7 positions agree with TRBD1. Germline values: CDR1 MDHEN, CDR2 SYDVKM. After removal of 4 bases from V and 5 bases from J, the junction contained 14 bases not matched to a gene. The CDR3 consists of 16 residues. The DNA for the CDR3 is TGTGCCAGCAGTTCTCCGAGTCGACAGGGATCCCACGAGCAGTACTTC. It yields the protein CASSSPSRQGSHEQYF.

This chain's CDR3 is CASSYSLDQPQHF. The DNA of the CDR3 is TGTGCCAGCAGTTACTCCCTAGATCAGCCCCAGCATTTT. The chain uses TRBV6-6 and TRBJ1-5; D call uncertain. Trimming cost V 0 bases and J 5 bases, with 5 bases left between them. The CDR3 is 13 residues long. Germline CDR1 is MNHNY and CDR2 is SVGAGI (reference sequence).

The chain uses TRBV11-2 and TRBJ2-3; D might be TRBD2 (6 bases). The CDR3 contains 13 residues. Germline assignment: CDR1 SGHAT and CDR2 FQNNGV. Trimming stripped 5 bases from V and 6 bases from J, with 12 bases between. This CDR3 is CASSPTSADTQYF. Written as DNA, the CDR3 is TGTGCCAGCAGCCCGACTAGTGCGGATACGCAGTATTTT.

V is TRBV28 and J is TRBJ1-5, with D possibly matching TRBD1 (5 bases). Trimming took off 6 bases at V and 6 bases at J, with 27 bases between the two ends. The CDR3 has 18 residues. Germline CDR1 MDHEN, CDR2 SYDVKM. CDR3 nucleotide sequence: TGTGCCAGCAGCGGTGTAGGGGTGGTCGGGGTATTTGGTCAGCCCCAGCATTTT. It codes for CASSGVGVVGVFGQPQHF.

This clone came up once. This rearrangement joins TRBV5-1 to TRBJ1-1; possible D gene TRBD1, 6 bases. CDR1 is SGHRS and CDR2 is YFSETQ in the germline V gene. V was trimmed by 0 bases and J by 1 base, leaving 10 bases between them. The CDR3 spans 15 residues. The CDR3 protein is CASSLGGGWNTEAFF. CDR3 sequence (DNA): TGCGCCAGCAGCTTGGGAGGGGGGTGGAACACTGAAGCTTTCTTT.

The gene calls are TRBV6-6 and TRBJ1-5; tentative D call: TRBD1 (5 bases). Trimming stripped 4 bases from V and 5 bases from J, with 9 bases between. The CDR3 covers 13 residues. CDR1 and CDR2 from the germline V gene are MNHNY and SVGAGI (reference sequence). CDR3 protein: CASSSGPHQPQHF. The CDR3 DNA reads TGTGCCAGCAGTTCGGGGCCACATCAGCCCCAGCATTTT.

This clone was found a few times. Here the CDR3 DNA reads TGTGCCAGCAGCGGAGGGGGCGAGCAGTACTTC. It specifies CASSGGGEQYF. The chain is built from TRBV7-2 and TRBJ2-7; D might be TRBD1 or TRBD2, each matching 6 bases. The CDR3 is 11 amino acids. Deletions cut 5 bases from V and 6 bases from J, with 8 bases between. CDR1 is SGHTA and CDR2 is FQGNSA in the germline V gene.

The J gene is TRBJ2-5, the V gene TRBV9; tentatively, D is TRBD1 (5 bases). The CDR3 runs 16 residues. CDR1 is SGDLS and CDR2 is YYNGEE in the germline V gene. The V and J ends lost 1 base and 0 bases respectively, with 13 bases between them. The CDR3 reads CASSVTDSLYQETQYF. The CDR3 DNA is TGTGCCAGCAGCGTAACAGACAGTTTGTACCAAGAGACCCAGTACTTC.

V is TRBV4-1 and J is TRBJ2-3; 11 bases align to TRBD2. The CDR3 totals 16 residues. Germline V gives CDR1 MGHRA, CDR2 YSYEKL. With V trimmed by 1 base and J by 5 bases, 5 bases remained unmatched. CDR3 sequence reads: CASSQGLAGGGDTQYF. As DNA, the CDR3 is TGCGCCAGCAGCCAAGGCCTAGCGGGGGGCGGAGATACGCAGTATTTT.

CDR3 sequence: CASSVGLAGEETQYF. The CDR3 DNA reads as TGTGCCAGCAGCGTAGGACTAGCGGGAGAAGAGACCCAGTACTTC. V gene TRBV9 combines with J gene TRBJ2-5; the match to TRBD2 covers 12 bases. Germline V gene data show CDR1 as SGDLS and CDR2 as YYNGEE. This CDR3 is built from 15 residues. V gave up 0 bases and J gave up 3 bases; unmatched junction bases: 0.

The J gene is TRBJ2-3, the V gene TRBV5-4; 8 nucleotides match TRBD2. The V segment lost 1 base and the J segment 0 bases; nucleotides outside the gene matches: 10. The CDR3 loop spans 18 amino acids. Germline CDR1 reads SGHNT; CDR2 reads YYREEE (reference sequence). The CDR3 coding sequence is TGTGCCAGCAGCTTGTTTTCTAGTAGCGGGACTAGCACAGATACGCAGTATTTT. This codes for CASSLFSSSGTSTDTQYF. The entire variable domain, with the rest obtained from reference TRBV5-4 and TRBJ2-3, is as follows: ETGVTQSPTHLIKTRGQQVTLRCSSQSGHNTVSWYQQALGQGPQFIFQYYREEENGRGNFPPRFSGLQFPNYSSELNVNALELDDSALYLCASSLFSSSGTSTDTQYFGPGTRLTVL.

The chain is built from TRBV28 and TRBJ2-4; TRBD2 matches at 10 bases. CDR3 size: 15 residues. The V gene's germline CDR1 is MDHEN and CDR2 SYDVKM. V lost 10 bases to trimming and J lost 0 bases; unmatched junction nucleotides: 6. CDR3 residues: CATLAGALAKNIQYF. The DNA of the CDR3 is TGTGCCACCCTAGCGGGAGCACTAGCCAAAAACATTCAGTACTTC.

The chain is built from TRBV29-1 and TRBJ2-3, with 9 bases identical to TRBD2. The ends lost 4 bases at V and 2 bases at J; junction bases unmatched: 4. Germline values: CDR1 SQVTM, CDR2 ANQGSEA. The CDR3 sequence is 14 residues long. The CDR3 nucleotides read TGCAGCGTTGCGGGCGGGAGGGCCACAGATACGCAGTATTTT. Protein product: CSVAGGRATDTQYF.

The rearrangement links TRBV10-3 to TRBJ2-5, with D possibly matching TRBD1 (6 bases). The CDR3 is 14 residues long. Germline CDR1 is ENHRY and CDR2 is SYGVKD. With 7 bases removed from V and 2 bases from J, the gap between germline ends came to 14 bases. The CDR3 region has the DNA TGTGCCATCAAAGGGGGACACACTCAAGAGACCCAGTACTTC. Its translation: CAIKGGHTQETQYF.

This clone has a single count. The J gene is TRBJ2-3, the V gene TRBV10-3, with D unresolved. Germline V CDR1 and CDR2: ENHRY, SYGVKD. Trimming took 4 bases from V and 4 from J, leaving 18 bases between them. The CDR3 sequence is 16 residues long. CDR3 DNA sequence: TGTGCCATCAGTGCCTGGAGTGGCCAAGAACCAGATACGCAGTATTTT. Amino acid sequence: CAISAWSGQEPDTQYF.

This rearrangement joins TRBV29-1 to TRBJ2-5, with D unresolved. Germline V gives CDR1 SQVTM, CDR2 ANQGSEA. The CDR3 sequence is 13 residues long. Trimming removed 5 bases from V and 5 bases from J, with 15 bases in between. The CDR3 DNA reads as TGCAGCGTTACCGTGTCCATGCGGGAGACCCAGTACTTC. It codes for CSVTVSMRETQYF.

In DNA, the CDR3 is TGTGCCAGCAGTTTCGGGACAATAGAGACCCAGTACTTC. It translates to CASSFGTIETQYF. J is TRBJ2-5 and V is TRBV28, with D possibly TRBD1 on 6 matching bases. In germline, CDR1 is MDHEN, CDR2 SYDVKM. Between the trimmed V and J ends, which lost 3 bases and 4 bases, there was a span of 9 bases. The CDR3 spans 13 residues.

The chain has TRBV5-1 and TRBJ1-1; D gene unclear. Trimming took off 0 bases at V and 1 base at J, with 13 bases between the two ends. The germline CDR1 and CDR2 sequences are SGHRS and YFSETQ. The CDR3 runs to 16 residues. This CDR3 reads CASSLDPAGANTEAFF. The CDR3 DNA follows: TGCGCCAGCAGCTTGGACCCCGCCGGCGCGAACACTGAAGCTTTCTTT.

V usage is TRBV29-1 and J usage is TRBJ2-7; tentatively, D is TRBD1 (6 bases). There are 12 residues in the CDR3. Trimming stripped 6 bases from V and 1 base from J, with 10 bases between. Looked up from germline, CDR1 is SQVTM and CDR2 is ANQGSEA. The chain's CDR3 is CSVMTGSYEQYF. The CDR3 coding sequence is TGCAGCGTGATGACAGGTTCCTACGAGCAGTACTTC.

The chain employs TRBV28 and TRBJ1-1, with D possibly TRBD1 on 6 matching bases. CDR1 is MDHEN and CDR2 is SYDVKM in the germline V gene. Between the trimmed V and J ends, which lost 8 bases and 0 bases, there was a span of 7 bases. The CDR3 sequence is 12 residues long. The CDR3 DNA reads as TGTGCCAGCGGACAGTTGAACACTGAAGCTTTCTTT. Amino acid sequence: CASGQLNTEAFF.

This chain joins TRBV28 and TRBJ1-2, with TRBD1 as a possible D gene (5 bases). V dropped 6 bases and J dropped 4 bases, with 15 bases sitting between them. Germline CDR1 MDHEN, CDR2 SYDVKM. The CDR3 is 14 amino acids. This CDR3 is CASSSGPQGYGYTF. CDR3 sequence (DNA): TGTGCCAGCAGCTCAGGGCCCCAGGGCTATGGCTACACCTTC.

V and J are TRBV9 and TRBJ2-3; tentatively, D is TRBD2 (6 bases). The CDR3 is 12 amino acids. V dropped 4 bases and J dropped 6 bases, with 9 bases sitting between them. Per germline, CDR1 SGDLS and CDR2 YYNGEE. CDR3 coding DNA: TGTGCCAGCAGCTCCCTAGCGGATACGCAGTATTTT. Translated: CASSSLADTQYF.

The V call is TRBV5-5, the J call TRBJ1-4, with 8 bases aligning to TRBD1. The V segment lost 4 bases and the J segment 1 base; nucleotides outside the gene matches: 6. Per the germline V gene, CDR1 is SGHKS and CDR2 is YYEKEE (reference sequence). This CDR3 is built from 16 residues. The CDR3 loop reads CASSRQGRETNEKLFF. In DNA, the CDR3 is TGTGCCAGCAGCCGACAGGGGAGGGAAACTAATGAAAAACTGTTTTTT.

The V and J genes are TRBV5-1 and TRBJ1-1; D possibly corresponds to TRBD1 (5 bases). Trimming shortened V by 4 bases and J by 7 bases, and 17 bases separated the two germline ends. The CDR3 covers 14 residues. CDR1 and CDR2 (germline): SGHRS, YFSETQ. CDR3 coding DNA: TGCGCCAGCAGCGATCCTACCGAGGGGCGTGAAGCTTTCTTT. It codes for CASSDPTEGREAFF. Variable domain in full (rest from reference TRBV5-1 and TRBJ1-1): KAGVTQTPRYLIKTRGQQVTLSCSPISGHRSVSWYQQTPGQGLQFLFEYFSETQRNKGNFPGRFSGRQFSNSRSEMNVSTLELGDSALYLCASSDPTEGREAFFGQGTRLTVV.

The chain couples TRBV6-5 to TRBJ2-7; no clear D. Looked up from germline, CDR1 is MNHEY and CDR2 is SVGAGI. The V gene lost 4 bases and the J gene lost 4 bases, with 14 bases spanning the gap. There are 14 residues in the CDR3. CDR3 protein: CASSSLGPRYEQYF. In nucleotides, the CDR3 is TGTGCCAGCAGTTCCCTAGGACCGCGGTACGAGCAGTACTTC.

The chain links TRBV5-1 to TRBJ1-1, with 8 bases that match TRBD1. V gave up 0 bases and J gave up 4 bases; unmatched junction bases: 8. There are 16 residues in the CDR3. The V gene's germline CDR1 is SGHRS and CDR2 YFSETQ. The CDR3 spells CASSLAVTGGFTEAFF. The CDR3 DNA is TGCGCCAGCAGCTTGGCAGTTACAGGGGGGTTCACTGAAGCTTTCTTT.